The next 11 T cell receptor beta chains were all read from a single sample in a study of tumor and adjacent non-tumor tissue in lung cancer. This sample's RNA came from whole unsorted tissue. TCRbeta libraries were built with three rounds of nested PCR, modified from ARM-PCR. TCRdb redid the calling of the multiplex PCR reads with MiXCR, one entry per CDR3 protein. Counted here are about 81,000 distinct CDR3 sequences, approximately 72% occurring once; the ten biggest clones make up about a tenth. Sequenced sample: lung tumor tissue. The receptor source for this set is a woman aged 40 to 50 with non-small cell lung cancer.

On this clonotype: The CDR3 does not end in the conserved phenylalanine or tryptophan, so this is likely a read error. The rearrangement uses TRBV20-1 and TRBJ1-1; D remains unclear. This CDR3 comprises 14 residues. Germline assignment: CDR1 DFQATT and CDR2 SNEGSKA (reference sequence). Trimming took 7 bases from V and 4 from J, leaving 19 bases between them. CDR3 loop: CSGPPPGGGTEAFY. In DNA form, the CDR3 reads TGCAGTGGTCCTCCCCCCGGAGGAGGCACTGAAGCTTTCTAT.

Note on this clonotype: A junction end diverges from the germline sequence, so it may reflect a read error. The rearrangement joins TRBV11-2 to TRBJ2-6; D is possibly TRBD2 (6 bases). Germline-derived CDR1 and CDR2 are SGHAT and FQNNGV. The CDR3 consists of 17 residues. CDR3 coding DNA: TGTGCCACCAGCCTAAGGGGACTGTACTCCGGGGCCAAAGTCCTGACTTTC. Translation: CATSLRGLYSGAKVLTF.

In its sample, this clonotype was seen many times. The chain employs TRBV6-1 and TRBJ1-2, with a tentative D call TRBD1 (6 bases). CDR3 length: 15 amino acids. Trimming pared 1 base from V and 2 bases from J, leaving 11 bases between. CDR1 is MNHNS, CDR2 SASEGT, per germline. The CDR3 is CASSEETGINYGYTF. The CDR3 region has the DNA TGTGCCAGCAGTGAAGAAACAGGGATCAACTATGGCTACACCTTC.

The gene calls are TRBV19 and TRBJ2-1, with TRBD2 matching 12 bases. Looked up from germline, CDR1 is LNHDA and CDR2 is SQIVND (reference sequence). Trimming cost V 8 bases and J 7 bases; bases outside gene matches: 9. The CDR3 loop spans 15 amino acids. CDR3: CASLPLAGGQNEQFF. The CDR3 DNA reads as TGTGCCAGTCTCCCCCTAGCGGGAGGGCAGAATGAGCAGTTCTTC.

Points on this clonotype: This may come from a read error, since a much larger clone is one base off. The chain couples TRBV5-1 to TRBJ2-2, with D possibly called TRBD1 or TRBD2 (5 bases each). CDR3 length equals 15 residues. The germline V gene has CDR1 SGHRS and CDR2 YFSETQ. CDR3 sequence (DNA): TGCGCCTGCAGCTGGGGGACCTCGGGCACCGGGGAGCTGTTTTTT. Translating gives CACSWGTSGTGELFF.

This clonotype occurred once. The gene calls are TRBV2 and TRBJ2-7, with D possibly TRBD2 on 5 matching bases. Germline V gene data show CDR1 as SNHLY and CDR2 as FYNNEI. The CDR3 consists of 13 residues. Trimming removed 6 bases from V and 2 bases from J, with 11 bases in between. The CDR3 region is CASSAKRTYEQYF. The CDR3 nucleotides read TGTGCCAGCAGCGCAAAGCGGACCTACGAGCAGTACTTC.

About this clonotype: Given a much more abundant clone one base away, this may be a read error. This sequence joins TRBV20-1 and TRBJ2-7; the D gene is possibly TRBD1 (6 bases). V gave up 7 bases and J gave up 1 base, with 11 bases separating them. The CDR3 runs to 12 residues. Germline V gene lookup returns CDR1 DFQATT and CDR2 SNEGSKA (reference sequence). CDR3 in amino acids: CSVRDISYEQYF. The CDR3 nucleotides read TGCAGTGTTAGGGACATATCCTACGAGCAGTACTTC.

This clonotype was observed a few times. V and J are TRBV28 and TRBJ2-6; D is ambiguous. This CDR3 is 15 amino acids long. The V gene lost 2 bases and the J gene lost 0 bases, with 5 bases spanning the gap. Germline CDR1 and CDR2: MDHEN and SYDVKM. The CDR3 nucleotides are TGTGCCAGCAGTTTAGCGAGCTCTGGGGCCAACGTCCTGACTTTC. Encoded protein: CASSLASSGANVLTF.

In this sample, this clonotype turned up once. V and J are TRBV6-6 and TRBJ2-7; D is perhaps TRBD1 (5 bases). Per the germline V gene, CDR1 is MNHNY and CDR2 is SVGAGI (reference sequence). The CDR3 is made up of 15 amino acids. The CDR3 protein is CATSETKGLSYEQYF. CDR3 DNA: TGTGCTACCAGTGAAACGAAGGGGCTCTCCTACGAGCAGTACTTC.

In regard to this clonotype: A much larger clone lies one base from this, so it may be a read error. The CDR3 DNA is TGCAGTACTAGAGATTCTTTTCGGGGTTTATATGGCTACACCTTC. Translated: CSTRDSFRGLYGYTF. V is TRBV20-1 and J is TRBJ1-2, with D uncertain. The germline V gene has CDR1 DFQATT and CDR2 SNEGSKA (reference sequence). This CDR3 spans 15 amino acids.

This clonotype has a handful of counts. A read error may be the cause here, since a much bigger clone is one base away. The genes are TRBV6-2 or TRBV6-3 and TRBJ2-7; TRBD1 matches at 12 bases. Germline loops: CDR1 MNHEY, CDR2 SVGEGT. CDR3 length: 16 residues. J was trimmed by 5 bases and V by 10 bases; bases with no gene match: 15. The CDR3 region is CANRDPGQGAKNEQYF. CDR3 nucleotides: TGTGCCAACAGGGATCCGGGACAGGGGGCGAAGAACGAGCAGTACTTC.